These T cell receptor beta chains were read from a single sample in a study of blood T cell repertoires in COVID-19. The repertoire was sequenced with immunoSEQ multiplex PCR; TCRdb's copy has only in-frame clones and lacks some. The sample contains about 220,000 clones, about 80% of which appear only once. The sample consisted of PBMCs or T cells enriched from blood (not recorded which). Every receptor here comes from a woman in her thirties or forties with acute COVID-19. CDR3s include the opening cysteine and the closing phenylalanine or tryptophan. The order of the fields is D gene, clone size, V gene, J gene, CDR3 protein, CDR3 DNA. The D gene is left open where the match is weak. Clone size is stated in some rows and not others, as once, few, many or a class when expanded.

>TRBD2|.|TRBV27|TRBJ2-7
CASRDLGTSGYEQYF
TGTGCCAGCAGGGACCTCGGGACTAGCGGCTACGAGCAGTACTTC
>TRBD2|.|TRBV7-9|TRBJ2-2
CASSGLAGSGTGELFF
TGTGCCAGCTCCGGACTAGCGGGATCAGGAACCGGGGAGCTGTTTTTT
>TRBD1|.|TRBV5-4|TRBJ2-7
CASSQDRVGYEQYF
TGTGCCAGCAGCCAAGACAGGGTGGGCTACGAGCAGTACTTC
>TRBD1|.|TRBV3-1/TRBV3-2|TRBJ1-2
CASLWTGVLYGYTF
TGTGCCAGTCTTTGGACAGGCGTCCTCTATGGCTACACCTTC
>TRBD2|.|TRBV19|TRBJ2-5
CASTSGETQYF
TGTGCCAGTACTAGCGGAGAGACCCAGTACTTC
>.|.|TRBV7-2|TRBJ1-1
CASSLVARGTEAFF
TGTGCCAGCAGCTTAGTGGCTCGCGGCACTGAAGCTTTCTTT
>TRBD2|.|TRBV14|TRBJ2-1
CASSQEGLAGVNEQFF
TGTGCCAGCAGCCAAGAAGGTTTAGCGGGGGTCAATGAGCAGTTCTTC
>.|few|TRBV30|TRBJ1-3
CAWSSSYAGNTIYF
TGTGCCTGGAGTTCGAGTTATGCTGGAAACACCATATATTTT
>TRBD1|.|TRBV18|TRBJ1-1
CASSYDRGEAFF
TGTGCCAGCTCATACGACAGGGGTGAAGCTTTCTTT
>TRBD1|.|TRBV4-3|TRBJ2-1
CASSLDRASSYNEQFF
TGCGCCAGCAGCCTGGACAGGGCGAGCTCCTACAATGAGCAGTTCTTC
>TRBD2|.|TRBV5-1|TRBJ2-7
CASSLTSGSYEQYF
TGCGCCAGCAGCCTGACTAGCGGGAGCTACGAGCAGTACTTC
>.|.|TRBV21-1|TRBJ1-1
CASSPREGPAAFF
TGTGCCAGCAGCCCCCGGGAAGGGCCGGCAGCTTTCTTT
>.|.|TRBV25-1|TRBJ1-2
CASSDHFILGDVYGYTF
TGTGCCAGCAGTGACCACTTTATTCTAGGGGATGTTTATGGCTACACCTTC
>.|.|TRBV19|TRBJ2-7
CASPQRVLYEQYF
TGTGCCAGTCCTCAACGGGTCCTCTACGAGCAGTACTTC
>.|once|TRBV6-5|TRBJ1-5
CASSLRQIQPQHF
TGTGCCAGCAGTCTGCGACAGATTCAGCCCCAGCATTTT
>TRBD2|.|TRBV2|TRBJ2-7
CASNFGLAGSHEQYF
TGTGCCAGCAACTTCGGACTAGCGGGATCCCACGAGCAGTACTTC
>.|.|TRBV7-8|TRBJ2-2
CASTSGERTHTGELFF
TGTGCCAGCACCTCCGGGGAGAGGACTCACACCGGGGAGCTGTTTTTT
>TRBD1|.|TRBV9|TRBJ1-4
CASSPTSGTANEKLFF
TGTGCCAGCAGCCCAACTTCCGGGACAGCTAATGAAAAACTGTTTTTT
>.|once|TRBV18|TRBJ1-2
CASSPNTRGQGDGYTF
TGTGCCAGCTCACCAAACACCCGTGGGCAGGGCGATGGCTACACCTTC
>TRBD1|once|TRBV6-5|TRBJ1-4
CASRDRGGEKLFF
TGTGCCAGCCGCGACAGGGGTGGAGAAAAACTGTTTTTT
>TRBD1|.|TRBV2|TRBJ1-4
CASREDRAGEKLFF
TGTGCCAGCAGGGAGGACAGGGCAGGCGAAAAACTGTTTTTT
>TRBD1|.|TRBV10-1|TRBJ2-3
CARIQGPTAPTDTQYF
TGCGCCAGAATACAGGGGCCGACCGCCCCCACAGATACGCAGTATTTT
>.|.|TRBV7-2|TRBJ2-5
CASSLARTETQYF
TGTGCCAGCAGCTTAGCCAGAACGGAGACCCAGTACTTC
>.|.|TRBV19|TRBJ2-3
CASSRSPTDTQYF
TGTGCCAGTTCTAGAAGCCCCACAGATACGCAGTATTTT
>TRBD1|once|TRBV7-3|TRBJ1-6
CASSETGGDSPLHF
TGTGCCAGCAGCGAGACAGGGGGCGATTCACCCCTCCACTTT
>TRBD2|.|TRBV11-3|TRBJ2-1
CASSLNFPAGGPGNEQFF
TGTGCCAGCAGCTTAAATTTCCCCGCGGGAGGGCCGGGCAATGAGCAGTTCTTC
>.|.|TRBV6-5|TRBJ2-7
CASSARQTASYEQYF
TGTGCCAGCAGCGCACGACAGACAGCTTCCTACGAGCAGTACTTC
>.|.|TRBV25-1|TRBJ1-2
CATGQGFGYTF
TGTGCCACCGGGCAGGGATTCGGCTACACCTTC
>TRBD1|.|TRBV6-2/TRBV6-3|TRBJ2-1
CASSSDRGGQPSVEQFF
TGTGCCAGCAGCTCAGACAGGGGGGGCCAACCATCGGTTGAGCAGTTCTTC
>.|.|TRBV6-1|TRBJ2-2
CASSERGHGELFF
TGTGCCAGCAGTGAACGGGGTCACGGGGAGCTGTTTTTT
>.|.|TRBV3-1/TRBV3-2|TRBJ2-2
CASGRTTGELFF
TGTGCCAGCGGGAGGACTACCGGGGAGCTGTTTTTT
>TRBD2|.|TRBV11-2|TRBJ2-1
CASSPRKRGGSYNEQFF
TGTGCCAGCAGCCCCCGAAAGCGGGGGGGCTCCTACAATGAGCAGTTCTTC
>TRBD2|once|TRBV19|TRBJ2-7
CASSAVGGGEQYF
TGTGCCAGTAGTGCCGTCGGGGGGGGCGAGCAGTACTTC
>.|.|TRBV11-3|TRBJ2-2
CASSLMSTGELFF
TGTGCCAGCAGCTTAATGAGCACCGGGGAGCTGTTTTTT
>.|few|TRBV5-8|TRBJ1-5
CASSLKRGSNQPQHF
TGTGCCAGCAGCTTGAAAAGAGGGAGCAATCAGCCCCAGCATTTT
>.|.|TRBV7-6|TRBJ1-2
CASSLGAGYGYTF
TGTGCCAGCAGCTTAGGTGCGGGGTATGGCTACACCTTC
>TRBD1|.|TRBV6-2/TRBV6-3|TRBJ2-5
CASSPFTGGQETQYF
TGTGCCAGCAGCCCATTTACAGGGGGCCAAGAGACCCAGTACTTC
>.|.|TRBV28|TRBJ1-3
CASSSQTGISGNTIYF
TGTGCCAGCAGCAGCCAGACAGGCATCTCTGGAAACACCATATATTTT
>.|.|TRBV30|TRBJ1-5
CACTPGIGQPQHF
TGTGCCTGTACACCGGGGATCGGGCAGCCCCAGCATTTT
>.|.|TRBV10-1|TRBJ1-5
CASGGQLRYDQPQHF
TGCGCCAGCGGAGGACAGCTTAGATACGATCAGCCCCAGCATTTT
>TRBD2|.|TRBV7-9|TRBJ2-5
CASSLGGIAGGQETQYF
TGTGCCAGCAGCTTGGGGGGGATAGCGGGAGGGCAAGAGACCCAGTACTTC
>.|.|TRBV7-8|TRBJ1-6
CASSLGSRGSPLHF
TGTGCCAGCAGCTTAGGATCCAGGGGATCACCCCTCCACTTT
>.|.|TRBV7-3|TRBJ2-7
CASSLGLQGEQYF
TGTGCCAGCAGCTTGGGGTTACAGGGTGAGCAGTACTTC
>.|once|TRBV29-1|TRBJ1-1
CSVLRDMNTEAFF
TGCAGCGTCCTCAGGGATATGAACACTGAAGCTTTCTTT
>.|.|TRBV10-3|TRBJ2-1
CAISELGVTEQFF
TGTGCCATCAGTGAATTAGGGGTTACTGAGCAGTTCTTC
>.|once|TRBV7-2|TRBJ1-6
CASSLVSRGNNSPLHF
TGTGCCAGCAGCTTAGTATCCCGCGGGAATAATTCACCCCTCCACTTT
>.|.|TRBV13|TRBJ2-3
CASGIGASAHTQYF
TGTGCCAGCGGTATTGGGGCGAGTGCGCATACGCAGTATTTT
>TRBD2|.|TRBV18|TRBJ2-1
CASSPPGTSGSYNEQFF
TGTGCCAGCTCACCACCAGGGACTAGCGGGAGCTACAATGAGCAGTTCTTC
>.|few|TRBV20-1|TRBJ1-1
CSASPWTGPGGMGAFF
TGCAGTGCTAGTCCGTGGACGGGGCCGGGGGGAATGGGAGCTTTCTTT
>.|.|TRBV5-4|TRBJ2-3
CASSFSEPDTQYF
TGTGCCAGCAGCTTCTCGGAGCCAGATACGCAGTATTTT
>TRBD1|.|TRBV27|TRBJ2-7
CASSFTGGEQYF
TGTGCCAGCAGTTTTACAGGGGGCGAGCAGTACTTC
>TRBD2|.|TRBV19|TRBJ2-7
CASSIPGLAGASYEQYF
TGTGCCAGTAGTATACCCGGACTAGCGGGGGCTTCCTACGAGCAGTACTTC
>.|.|TRBV24-1|TRBJ1-2
CATSDPGSGYTF
TGTGCCACCAGTGACCCCGGGTCTGGCTACACCTTC